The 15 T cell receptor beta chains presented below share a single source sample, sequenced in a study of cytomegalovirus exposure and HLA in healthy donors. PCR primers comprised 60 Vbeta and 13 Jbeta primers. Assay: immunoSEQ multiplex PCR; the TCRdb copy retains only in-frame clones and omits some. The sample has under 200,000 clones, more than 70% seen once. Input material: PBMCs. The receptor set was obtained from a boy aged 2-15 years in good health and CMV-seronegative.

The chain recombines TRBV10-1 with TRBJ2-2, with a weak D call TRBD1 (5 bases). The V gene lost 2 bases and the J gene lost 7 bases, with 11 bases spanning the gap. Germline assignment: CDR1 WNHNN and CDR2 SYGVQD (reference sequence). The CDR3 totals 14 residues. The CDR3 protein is CASSEAGLGGELFF. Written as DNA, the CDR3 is TGCGCCAGCAGTGAGGCAGGGCTGGGCGGGGAGCTGTTTTTT.

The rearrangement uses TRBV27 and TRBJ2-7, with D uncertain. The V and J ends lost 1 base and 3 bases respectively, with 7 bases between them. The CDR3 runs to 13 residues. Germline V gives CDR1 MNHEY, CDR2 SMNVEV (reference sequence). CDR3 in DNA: TGTGCCAGCAGTTTATTGACGGGCTACGAGCAGTACTTC. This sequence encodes CASSLLTGYEQYF.

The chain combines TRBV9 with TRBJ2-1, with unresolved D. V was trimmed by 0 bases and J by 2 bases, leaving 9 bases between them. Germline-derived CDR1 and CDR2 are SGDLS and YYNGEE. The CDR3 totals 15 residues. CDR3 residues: CASSVGDSPYNEQFF. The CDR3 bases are TGTGCCAGCAGCGTAGGAGATAGCCCCTACAATGAGCAGTTCTTC.

CDR3 sequence: CASSLGDSNEQFF. The CDR3 DNA sequence: TGTGCCAGCAGCTTAGGAGACAGCAATGAGCAGTTCTTC. The chain joins TRBV11-3 to TRBJ2-1; tentative D call: TRBD1 (5 bases). Germline V CDR1 and CDR2: SGHNT, YENEEA. This CDR3 is built from 13 residues. V shed 1 base and J shed 6 bases, with 7 bases lying between them.

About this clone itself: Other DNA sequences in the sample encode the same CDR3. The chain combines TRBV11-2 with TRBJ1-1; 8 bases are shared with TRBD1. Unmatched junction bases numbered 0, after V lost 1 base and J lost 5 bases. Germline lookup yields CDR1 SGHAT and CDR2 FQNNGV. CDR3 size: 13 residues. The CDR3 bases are TGTGCCAGCAGCTTAGGACAGGGGACTGAAGCTTTCTTT. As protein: CASSLGQGTEAFF.

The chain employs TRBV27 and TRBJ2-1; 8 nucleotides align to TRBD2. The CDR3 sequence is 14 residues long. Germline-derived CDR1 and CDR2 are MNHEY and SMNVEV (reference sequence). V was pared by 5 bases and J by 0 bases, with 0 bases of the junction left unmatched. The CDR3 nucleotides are TGTGCCAGCAGTCTAGCGGGCTCCTACAATGAGCAGTTCTTC. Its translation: CASSLAGSYNEQFF.

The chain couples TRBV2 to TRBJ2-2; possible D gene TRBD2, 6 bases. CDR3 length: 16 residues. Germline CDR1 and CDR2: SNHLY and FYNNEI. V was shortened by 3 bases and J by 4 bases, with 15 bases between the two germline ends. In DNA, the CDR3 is TGTGCCAGCAGTGATACGGAGGGGTCGGGCACCGGGGAGCTGTTTTTT. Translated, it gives CASSDTEGSGTGELFF.

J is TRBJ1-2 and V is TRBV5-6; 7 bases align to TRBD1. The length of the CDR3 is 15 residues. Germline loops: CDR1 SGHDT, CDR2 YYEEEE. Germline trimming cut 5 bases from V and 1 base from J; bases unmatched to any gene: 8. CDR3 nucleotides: TGTGCCAGCAGTTACAGGGGCCGCTATAACTATGGCTACACCTTC. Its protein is CASSYRGRYNYGYTF.

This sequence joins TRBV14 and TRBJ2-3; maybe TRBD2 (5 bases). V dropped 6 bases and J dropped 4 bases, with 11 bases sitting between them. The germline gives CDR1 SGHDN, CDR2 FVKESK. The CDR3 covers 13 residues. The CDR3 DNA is TGTGCCAGCAGGAGGGAAACAGCAGATACGCAGTATTTT. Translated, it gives CASRRETADTQYF.

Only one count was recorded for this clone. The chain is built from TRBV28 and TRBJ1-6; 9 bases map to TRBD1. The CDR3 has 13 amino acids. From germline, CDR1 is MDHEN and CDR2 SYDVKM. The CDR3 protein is CAIPGQGNSPLHF. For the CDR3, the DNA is TGTGCTATACCGGGACAGGGAAATTCACCCCTCCACTTT.

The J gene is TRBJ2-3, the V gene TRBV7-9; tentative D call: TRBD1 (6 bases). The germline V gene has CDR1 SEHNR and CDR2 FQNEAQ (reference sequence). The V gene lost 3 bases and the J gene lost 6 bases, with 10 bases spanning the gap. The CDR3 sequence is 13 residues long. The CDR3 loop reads CASSFGQTDTQYF. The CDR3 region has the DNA TGTGCCAGCAGCTTCGGACAGACGGATACGCAGTATTTT.

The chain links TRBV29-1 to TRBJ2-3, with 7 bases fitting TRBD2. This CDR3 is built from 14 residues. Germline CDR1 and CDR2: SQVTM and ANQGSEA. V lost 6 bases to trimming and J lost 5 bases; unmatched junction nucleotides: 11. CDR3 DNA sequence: TGCAGCGTCGACCTAAGGTCTAGCGGAGATACGCAGTATTTT. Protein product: CSVDLRSSGDTQYF.

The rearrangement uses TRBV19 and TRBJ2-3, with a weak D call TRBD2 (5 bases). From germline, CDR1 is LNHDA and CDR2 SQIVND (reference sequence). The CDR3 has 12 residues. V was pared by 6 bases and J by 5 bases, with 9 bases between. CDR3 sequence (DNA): TGTGCCAGTAGCCCCACTAGAGATACGCAGTATTTT. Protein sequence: CASSPTRDTQYF.

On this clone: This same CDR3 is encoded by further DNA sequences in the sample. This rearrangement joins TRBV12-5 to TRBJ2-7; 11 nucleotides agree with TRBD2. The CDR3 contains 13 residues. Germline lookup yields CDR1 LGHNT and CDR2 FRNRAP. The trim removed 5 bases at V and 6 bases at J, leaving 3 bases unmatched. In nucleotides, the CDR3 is TGTGCTAGTGGTACTAGCGGGAGCGGCGAGCAGTACTTC. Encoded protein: CASGTSGSGEQYF.

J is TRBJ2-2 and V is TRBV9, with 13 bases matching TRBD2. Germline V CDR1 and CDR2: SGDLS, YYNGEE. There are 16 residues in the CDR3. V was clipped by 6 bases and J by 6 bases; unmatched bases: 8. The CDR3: CASTKTSGRSPGELFF. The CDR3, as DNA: TGTGCCAGCACCAAGACTAGCGGGAGGTCCCCCGGGGAGCTGTTTTTT. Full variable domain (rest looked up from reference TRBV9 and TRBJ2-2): DSGVTQTPKHLITATGQRVTLRCSPRSGDLSVYWYQQSLDQGLQFLIQYYNGEERAKGNILERFSAQQFPDLHSELNLSSLELGDSALYFCASTKTSGRSPGELFFGEGSRLTVL.